The 25 T cell receptor beta chains below come from one sample, sequenced in a study of blood T cell repertoires in COVID-19. Produced via immunoSEQ multiplex PCR; TCRdb's table is partial and in-frame only. The sample lists about 170,000 clones; about 74% were seen once. Sequenced input: peripheral blood. These receptor sequences come from a woman older than 75 with acute or convalescent COVID-19.

This chain links TRBV4-2 with TRBJ2-1; 13 nucleotides match TRBD2. The germline gives CDR1 LGHNA, CDR2 YNFKEQ. CDR3 size: 19 residues. Trimming removed 5 bases from V and 0 bases from J; junction bases left unmatched: 10. The CDR3 nucleotides are TGTGCCAGCAGCGCCCGGACTAGCGGGAGTCAGGGCTCCTACAATGAGCAGTTCTTC. Encoded protein: CASSARTSGSQGSYNEQFF.

At least ten counts were recorded for this clone. V usage is TRBV6-5 and J usage is TRBJ1-5; TRBD1 is a possible D gene (6 bases). Germline CDR1 reads MNHEY; CDR2 reads SVGAGI. This CDR3 is built from 14 residues. Trimming left V 6 bases short and J 3 bases short, with 12 bases between. The CDR3 DNA is TGTGCCAGCAGCGATACAGGGCTCAATCAGCCCCAGCATTTT. It codes for CASSDTGLNQPQHF.

The chain carries TRBV5-1 and TRBJ2-7, with 12 positions matching TRBD1. Germline V gene lookup returns CDR1 SGHRS and CDR2 YFSETQ. V lost 3 bases and J lost 7; bases outside the gene matches: 11. This CDR3 is 16 amino acids long. The CDR3 protein is CASSSYQGQGAGEQYF. CDR3 bases: TGCGCCAGCAGCTCCTACCAGGGACAGGGGGCAGGAGAGCAGTACTTC. The entire variable domain, with the rest obtained from reference TRBV5-1 and TRBJ2-7, is as follows: KAGVTQTPRYLIKTRGQQVTLSCSPISGHRSVSWYQQTPGQGLQFLFEYFSETQRNKGNFPGRFSGRQFSNSRSEMNVSTLELGDSALYLCASSSYQGQGAGEQYFGPGTRLTVT.

The gene calls are TRBV28 and TRBJ2-7; no clear D. Germline CDR1 reads MDHEN; CDR2 reads SYDVKM. Trimming removed 5 bases from V and 0 bases from J, with 11 bases in between. There are 14 residues in the CDR3. CDR3 amino acids: CASSTPGGSYEQYF. As DNA, the CDR3 is TGTGCCAGCAGTACCCCGGGTGGCTCCTACGAGCAGTACTTC.

This chain links TRBV6-1 with TRBJ1-3; 7 bases agree with TRBD1. The CDR3 loop spans 16 amino acids. From germline, CDR1 is MNHNS and CDR2 SASEGT. Trimming at V came to 4 bases and at J to 2 bases, leaving 8 bases not matched to a gene. CDR3 loop: CASSVRQGSAGNTIYF. In DNA form, the CDR3 reads TGTGCCAGCAGTGTTCGACAGGGTTCAGCTGGAAACACCATATATTTT.

The chain carries TRBV10-3 and TRBJ1-2, with D hard to call. Germline CDR1 reads ENHRY; CDR2 reads SYGVKD. The CDR3 contains 14 residues. V was clipped by 0 bases and J by 3 bases, with 8 bases between them. CDR3 loop: CAISESPGYYGYTF. DNA for the CDR3: TGTGCCATCAGTGAGTCGCCGGGATACTATGGCTACACCTTC.

The chain couples TRBV19 to TRBJ2-2, with D tentatively TRBD2 (5 bases). Trimming shortened V by 3 bases and J by 7 bases, and 12 bases separated the two germline ends. The CDR3 is 14 amino acids. CDR1 is LNHDA and CDR2 is SQIVND in the germline V gene (reference sequence). The CDR3 bases are TGTGCCAGTAGTATCCCCAACGGGGTCGGGGAGCTGTTTTTT. Translated: CASSIPNGVGELFF.

The rearrangement joins TRBV30 to TRBJ1-2; 10 bases agree with TRBD1. V lost 6 bases to trimming and J lost 2 bases; unmatched junction nucleotides: 9. CDR1 and CDR2 (germline): GTSNPN, SVGIG (reference sequence). The CDR3 has 15 amino acids. The CDR3 nucleotides are TGTGCCTGTAACCGGGACAGGGGAGACAACTATGGCTACACCTTC. Translation gives CACNRDRGDNYGYTF.

V gene TRBV29-1 combines with J gene TRBJ2-7; 10 bases line up with TRBD1. The J segment lost 3 bases and the V segment lost 7 bases, leaving 9 bases of the junction unmatched. CDR3 length equals 14 residues. Germline V CDR1 and CDR2: SQVTM, ANQGSEA. In DNA, the CDR3 is TGCAGCGCTCAATTAAGGACAGGGGGCTACGAGCAGTACTTC. This codes for CSAQLRTGGYEQYF.

The chain joins TRBV4-1 to TRBJ2-1; 10 bases fit TRBD2. Losses at the gene ends were 4 bases for V and 8 bases for J; bases not matched to a gene: 11. Germline assignment: CDR1 MGHRA and CDR2 YSYEKL. This CDR3 has 16 amino acids. The CDR3 loop reads CASSPSSGRSIHEQFF. DNA for the CDR3: TGCGCCAGCAGCCCTTCTAGCGGGAGAAGTATACATGAGCAGTTCTTC.

A note on this clone: Germline is not matched at one junction end, which may reflect a read error. Other DNA sequences from this sample encode an identical CDR3 as well. V and J are TRBV18 and TRBJ1-6, with 7 bases identical to TRBD1. This CDR3 region has 14 residues. The germline V gene has CDR1 KGHSH and CDR2 LQKENI. CDR3 region: CASSPTGLNSPLHF. CDR3 DNA: TGCGCCAGCTCACCGACAGGGCTTAATTCACCCCTCCACTTT.

This clone was found a few times. Other nucleotide sequences in the sample specify the same CDR3. The V gene is TRBV9, the J gene TRBJ1-6; TRBD1 matches at 7 bases. The CDR3 is 14 residues long. Looked up from germline, CDR1 is SGDLS and CDR2 is YYNGEE. V lost 2 bases and J lost 7; bases outside the gene matches: 3. Written as DNA, the CDR3 is TGTGCCAGCAGCGTGGGGACAGTAAATTCACCCCTCCACTTT. Translation gives CASSVGTVNSPLHF.

In its sample, this clone was seen once. This chain links TRBV12-3 or TRBV12-4 with TRBJ1-2; no definite D call. V was pared by 8 bases and J by 4 bases, with 14 bases between. The CDR3 is 13 amino acids. As DNA, the CDR3 is TGTGCCAGCGGACGGGAGGGTATCTATGGCTACACCTTC. Its translation is CASGREGIYGYTF.

V is TRBV4-2 and J is TRBJ1-4, with TRBD1 matching 8 bases. Germline lookup yields CDR1 LGHNA and CDR2 YNFKEQ. There are 13 residues in the CDR3. The junction had 4 bases not matched to a gene; V was cut back by 3 bases and J by 10 bases. CDR3 protein: CASSQDDRGKLFF. The CDR3 DNA reads as TGTGCCAGCAGCCAGGACGACAGGGGAAAACTGTTTTTT.

This chain joins TRBV28 and TRBJ1-2, with D uncertain. From germline, CDR1 is MDHEN and CDR2 SYDVKM. The CDR3 length is 15 residues. Trimming took 6 bases from V and 8 from J, leaving 22 bases between them. The CDR3: CASSLPFEGEGGYTF. The DNA of the CDR3 is TGTGCCAGCAGCCTCCCATTCGAGGGCGAGGGAGGCTACACCTTC.

A few counts support this clone. V is TRBV19 and J is TRBJ2-7; 9 bases agree with TRBD1. Trimming took 7 bases from V and 2 from J; bases not matched to a gene: 6. CDR1 and CDR2 (germline): LNHDA, SQIVND (reference sequence). This CDR3 spans 14 amino acids. The CDR3 spells CASTAGQGPYEQYF. The CDR3, as DNA: TGTGCCAGTACTGCGGGACAGGGACCCTACGAGCAGTACTTC.

This chain uses TRBV5-8 with TRBJ1-4; 8 nucleotides match TRBD1. The V gene's germline CDR1 is SGHTS and CDR2 YDEGEE. Trimming cost V 5 bases and J 6 bases; bases outside gene matches: 15. The length of the CDR3 is 17 residues. In DNA, the CDR3 is TGTGCCAGCAGTTATGACAGGGGCCCTAGAGGAGATGAAAAACTGTTTTTT. As protein: CASSYDRGPRGDEKLFF.

The chain has TRBV27 and TRBJ2-7; 10 bases agree with TRBD2. The CDR3 length is 14 residues. Trimming took 6 bases from V and 2 from J; bases not matched to a gene: 4. The germline gives CDR1 MNHEY, CDR2 SMNVEV (reference sequence). As DNA, the CDR3 is TGTGCCAGCAGGACACTAGCGGGACCCTACGAGCAGTACTTC. This encodes CASRTLAGPYEQYF.

The chain links TRBV19 to TRBJ1-6; possibly TRBD1 for D (6 bases). The germline V gene encodes CDR1 LNHDA and CDR2 SQIVND (reference sequence). The CDR3 loop spans 17 amino acids. V was pared by 0 bases and J by 10 bases, with 19 bases between. The CDR3: CASSIDSQGLRGSPLHF. For the CDR3, the DNA is TGTGCCAGTAGTATAGATTCTCAGGGGCTAAGAGGATCACCCCTCCACTTT. The full variable domain, its missing parts supplied by reference TRBV19 and TRBJ1-6, is DGGITQSPKYLFRKEGQNVTLSCEQNLNHDAMYWYRQDPGQGLRLIYYSQIVNDFQKGDIAEGYSVSREKKESFPLTVTSAQKNPTAFYLCASSIDSQGLRGSPLHFGNGTRLTVT.

V and J are TRBV6-6 and TRBJ2-3; 8 nucleotides line up with TRBD2. Germline V gene data show CDR1 as MNHNY and CDR2 as SVGAGI (reference sequence). Germline trimming cut 8 bases from V and 6 bases from J; bases unmatched to any gene: 10. CDR3 length: 14 residues. The CDR3 DNA reads TGTGCCAGCGAGTCGAGCGGGAGTACCGATACGCAGTATTTT. Its protein is CASESSGSTDTQYF.

This chain uses TRBV4-3 with TRBJ2-6; possible D gene TRBD1, 6 bases. Germline-derived CDR1 and CDR2 are LGHNA and YSLEER. V lost 0 bases, J lost 7 bases, and 13 bases lay in between. CDR3 length: 16 amino acids. CDR3 DNA sequence: TGCGCCAGCAGCCAAGAATGGGGGCAGGGAGCCAACGTCCTGACTTTC. Translating gives CASSQEWGQGANVLTF.

The chain carries TRBV6-1 and TRBJ2-2, with a possible D match to TRBD2 (6 bases). CDR3 size: 15 residues. CDR1 is MNHNS and CDR2 is SASEGT in the germline V gene. The V and J ends lost 3 bases and 3 bases respectively, with 11 bases between them. CDR3 sequence: CASSDWRGYTGELFF. The CDR3 coding sequence is TGTGCCAGCAGTGATTGGAGGGGCTACACCGGGGAGCTGTTTTTT.

The DNA of the CDR3 is TGTGCCACAGGCAGATCCGGCAGGGCGGACCAGCCCCAGCATTTT. Amino acids: CATGRSGRADQPQHF. The chain is built from TRBV27 and TRBJ1-5; D possibly corresponds to TRBD1 (5 bases). CDR3 length: 15 amino acids. Per the germline V gene, CDR1 is MNHEY and CDR2 is SMNVEV (reference sequence). V lost 10 bases and J 7 bases, leaving 23 bases between the germline ends.

The V and J genes are TRBV5-1 and TRBJ2-7; 12 nucleotides align to TRBD2. This CDR3 is 15 amino acids long. After removal of 4 bases from V and 7 bases from J, the junction contained 9 bases not matched to a gene. Per the germline V gene, CDR1 is SGHRS and CDR2 is YFSETQ. CDR3 sequence reads: CASSETTSGSGEQYF. The CDR3 nucleotides read TGCGCCAGCAGCGAAACGACTAGCGGGAGCGGAGAGCAGTACTTC.

The V gene is TRBV7-9, the J gene TRBJ1-4, with TRBD1 as a possible D gene (6 bases). This CDR3 is 19 amino acids long. V was cut by 3 bases and J by 4 bases, with 24 bases left in between. CDR1 is SEHNR and CDR2 is FQNEAQ in the germline V gene (reference sequence). CDR3 region: CASSFRTLDSADFNEKLFF. DNA of the CDR3: TGTGCCAGCAGCTTTCGTACTCTGGACAGCGCAGATTTTAATGAAAAACTGTTTTTT.